This T cell receptor beta chain was captured by sequencing in a study of PD-1 blockade in classical Hodgkin lymphoma (dated by TCRdb to between 2020 and 2021). Describing the broader study: Nivolumab dosing was 3 mg/kg intravenously every 2 weeks, continuing until either disease progression or unacceptable toxicity. To define a peripheral blood immune signature of response to PD-1 blockade in classical Hodgkin lymphoma, the study combined TCR beta sequencing with CyTOF.

The time point label here, explained by the study, means: cycle 1 day 1 (C1D1), immediately before nivolumab initiation. Every trial patient had relapsed after autologous stem cell transplantation, and cohorts A, B and C differed in prior brentuximab vedotin exposure. Using a Miltenyi CD8+ T cell isolation kit, CD8+ T cells were purified from thawed PBMCs through magnetic negative selection. The trial cohort included 56 patients with relapsed/refractory classical Hodgkin lymphoma, and each patient had a best overall response of complete response, partial response or progressive disease. Single-agent nivolumab was administered to trial patients in the multi-cohort phase II CheckMate 205 trial. An independent review committee assessed best overall response using the 2007 International Working Group response criteria. Trial PBMCs were collected immediately before nivolumab initiation (C1D1) and during therapy at cycle 2 day 1 and cycle 4 day 1. Peripheral blood was collected in 8 mL Vacutainer Cell Preparation Tubes, from which PBMCs were isolated by centrifugation and then cryopreserved. Purified CD4+ and CD8+ fractions were prepared only for cases in which an additional PBMC sample was available. On LS columns in a quadroMACS separator, the magnetically labelled cells were depleted, and the flow-through was collected as the purified fraction.

V was cut back by 1 base and J by 5 bases, leaving a gap of 13 bases between them. CDR1 SEHNR and CDR2 FQNEAQ were looked up in the germline V gene (reference sequence). Including the terminal cysteine and phenylalanine, the CDR3 comprises 15 residues. The CDR3 DNA has 45 bases and is translated from base 1. General conclusions and limits of the study: Trial patients achieving complete response had baseline diversity similar to newly diagnosed patients, whereas partial responders and progressors had significantly lower diversity. Baseline TCR diversity was reported as lower in newly diagnosed patients than in healthy donors, and lower still in relapsed/refractory patients. The study was limited to a single clinical trial cohort, and causes of repertoire differences, possibly disease activity or prior therapy, remained undefined. A significant rise by C4D1 was seen in CD4+ but not CD8+ TCR diversity (p=0.0027 vs p=0.16), with the rise being most apparent in complete responders (p=0.02). Patients starting nivolumab less than 1 year after ASCT had lower diversity and were excluded from later analyses to avoid confounding by immune reconstitution.

Note on this clone: The antigen it recognizes is unknown. There are no base qualities to consult, and no much larger clone falls within one base.

The Qiagen DNeasy kit was used to extract genomic DNA both from unsorted PBMCs and from the negatively selected CD4+ and CD8+ fractions. Amplification of TCR beta CDR3 regions was done by immunoSEQ multiplex PCR with primers that anneal to V and J segments. A synthetic immune receptor repertoire was used to minimize amplification bias, and any residual bias was removed computationally once sequencing was done. The authors' analysis ran thus. Custom Python scripts were used to quantify repertoire diversity as the Shannon entropy index. Unsorted, CD4+ and CD8+ repertoires were analyzed separately, except in combined analyses where CD4+ and CD8+ sequences were merged in silico. A clone was considered expanded if an increase in frequency of at least 2-fold after treatment relative to C1D1 was found, and a pseudocount of 0.5 was applied to clones undetected at baseline. Singleton clones were defined as clones with 0 or 1 copy at C1D1, and non-singleton clones were defined as clones with 2 or more copies. Clones expanded in unsorted samples were labelled as CD4+, CD8+ or unknown by matching protein sequences in sorted samples from the same patient. Wilcoxon tests on paired samples were used to test changes in diversity from C1D1 to C4D1. TCRdb re-hosts the immuneACCESS table, in-frame sequences only. Its copies lack some clones; in the studies checked, an unresolved V gene accounts for under half of them, and the cause for the rest is not known. V, J and clone size derive from that table, while D and trimming were established from the DNA sequence. The sample data list 2,000 to 2,500 clones, and less than 75% of these were observed just once. In total, the top ten clones hold 30% to 40% of the sample.

This clonotype was obtained from a human donor with classical Hodgkin lymphoma. The sequencing here drew on CD8+ T cells from blood, taken at baseline. Recombination linked TRBV7-9 to TRBJ2-3; tentative D gene TRBD2, with 5 bases matching. The bases are TGTGCCAGCAGCTTAGAGTCTAGCTTTGGAGATACGCAGTATTTT. Its translation is CASSLESSFGDTQYF.